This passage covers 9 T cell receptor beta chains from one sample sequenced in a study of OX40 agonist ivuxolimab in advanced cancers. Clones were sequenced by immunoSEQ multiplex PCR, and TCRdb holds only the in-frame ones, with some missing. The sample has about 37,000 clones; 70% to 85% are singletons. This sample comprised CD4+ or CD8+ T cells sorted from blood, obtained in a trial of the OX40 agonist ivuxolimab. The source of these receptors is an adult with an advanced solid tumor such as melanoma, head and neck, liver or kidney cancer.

In nucleotides, the CDR3 is TGTGCCAGCAACTCCCTCCGGGGCACGGACACTGAAGCTTTCTTT. Its translation: CASNSLRGTDTEAFF. The V call is TRBV6-5, the J call TRBJ1-1, with a tentative D call TRBD1 (5 bases). The germline V gene encodes CDR1 MNHEY and CDR2 SVGAGI. CDR3 length: 15 amino acids. V dropped 7 bases and J dropped 3 bases, with 18 bases sitting between them.

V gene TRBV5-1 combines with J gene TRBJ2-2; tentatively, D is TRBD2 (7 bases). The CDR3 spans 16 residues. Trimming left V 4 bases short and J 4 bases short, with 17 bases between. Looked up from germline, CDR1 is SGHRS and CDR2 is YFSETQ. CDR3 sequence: CASSPGGRGSTGELFF. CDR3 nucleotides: TGCGCCAGCAGCCCGGGGGGCAGGGGTAGCACCGGGGAGCTGTTTTTT.

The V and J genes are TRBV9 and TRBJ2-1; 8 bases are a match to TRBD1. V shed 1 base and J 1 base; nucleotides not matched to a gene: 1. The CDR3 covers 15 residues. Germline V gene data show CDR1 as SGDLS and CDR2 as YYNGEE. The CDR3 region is CASSVTGGSYNEQFF. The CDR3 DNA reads TGTGCCAGCAGCGTAACAGGGGGTTCCTACAATGAGCAGTTCTTC.

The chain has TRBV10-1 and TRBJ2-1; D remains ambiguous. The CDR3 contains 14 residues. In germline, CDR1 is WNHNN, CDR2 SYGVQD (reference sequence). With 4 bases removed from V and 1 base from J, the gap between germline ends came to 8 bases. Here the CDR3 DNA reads TGCGCCAGCAGTGGTTGCGGATCCTACAATGAGCAGTTCTTC. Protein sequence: CASSGCGSYNEQFF.

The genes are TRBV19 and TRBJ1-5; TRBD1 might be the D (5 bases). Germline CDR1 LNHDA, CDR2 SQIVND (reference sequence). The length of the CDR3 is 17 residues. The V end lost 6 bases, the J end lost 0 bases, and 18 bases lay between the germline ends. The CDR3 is CASRPPPGRNSNQPQHF. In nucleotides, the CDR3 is TGTGCCAGTAGACCCCCGCCAGGGAGAAATAGCAATCAGCCCCAGCATTTT.

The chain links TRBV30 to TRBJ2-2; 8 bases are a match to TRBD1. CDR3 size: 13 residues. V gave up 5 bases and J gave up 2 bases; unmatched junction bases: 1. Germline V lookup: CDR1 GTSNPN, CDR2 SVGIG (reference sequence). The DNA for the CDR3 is TGTGCCTGGGGGACAGGAAACACCGGGGAGCTGTTTTTT. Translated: CAWGTGNTGELFF.

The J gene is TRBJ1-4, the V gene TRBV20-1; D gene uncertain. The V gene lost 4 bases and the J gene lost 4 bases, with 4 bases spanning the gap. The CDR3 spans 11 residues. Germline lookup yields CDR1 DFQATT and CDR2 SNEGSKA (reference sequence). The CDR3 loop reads CSATGNEKLFF. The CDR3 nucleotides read TGCAGTGCTACCGGTAATGAAAAACTGTTTTTT.

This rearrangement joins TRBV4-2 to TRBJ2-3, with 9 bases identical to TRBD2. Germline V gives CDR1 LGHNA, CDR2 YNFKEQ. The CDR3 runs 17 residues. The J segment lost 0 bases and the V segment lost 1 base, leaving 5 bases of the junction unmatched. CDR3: CASSQAVLAGSTDTQYF. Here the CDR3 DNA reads TGTGCCAGCAGCCAAGCCGTCCTAGCGGGAAGCACAGATACGCAGTATTTT.

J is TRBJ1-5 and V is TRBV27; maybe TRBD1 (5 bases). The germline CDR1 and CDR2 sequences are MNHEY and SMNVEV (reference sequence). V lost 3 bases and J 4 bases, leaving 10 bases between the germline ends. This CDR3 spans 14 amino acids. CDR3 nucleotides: TGTGCCAGCAGTTTTTTAGGGGTAAATCAGCCCCAGCATTTT. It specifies CASSFLGVNQPQHF.